These T cell receptor beta chains were read from a single sample in a study of T cells in Graves' hyperthyroidism and ophthalmopathy. MiXCR, run by TCRdb on the multiplex PCR reads, gives a single entry per CDR3 protein. The sample holds hundreds of thousands of distinct CDR3 sequences, around 14% seen once. The sequenced sample was blood. These receptors were obtained from a woman aged 25 to 45 with Graves' hyperthyroidism that later progressed to Graves' ophthalmopathy. CDR3s include the opening cysteine and the closing phenylalanine or tryptophan. The order of the fields is D gene, clone size, V gene, J gene, CDR3 DNA, CDR3 protein. A D gene is named only where the DNA matches it firmly. Only part of the rows carry a size: once, few, many, or a class if the clone is expanded.

D: .
size: many
V: TRBV19
J: TRBJ1-5
DNA: TGTGCCAGTAGTGCCGGGACTAGCGGGCCCCAGCATTTT
CDR3: CASSAGTSGPQHF

D: .
size: few
V: TRBV27
J: TRBJ2-7
DNA: TGTGCCAGCAGTTATAATGGCCGGACGGGAACTTACGAGCAGTACTTC
CDR3: CASSYNGRTGTYEQYF

D: .
size: few
V: TRBV9
J: TRBJ1-5
DNA: TGTGCCAGCAGCCCCCATCAGCCCCAGCATTTT
CDR3: CASSPHQPQHF

D: .
size: many
V: TRBV20-1
J: TRBJ2-1
DNA: TGCAGTGCTACCTCGACTAGTTCTCTAGTGGGGAGTGAGCAGTTCTTC
CDR3: CSATSTSSLVGSEQFF

D: TRBD1
size: .
V: TRBV19
J: TRBJ1-5
DNA: TGTGCCAGTAGTATATCCGGGACAGGGATTTTAATTAGCAATCAGCCCCAGCATTTT
CDR3: CASSISGTGILISNQPQHF

D: TRBD1
size: many
V: TRBV9
J: TRBJ2-2
DNA: TGTGCCAGCAGCATGGGACAGGGCCCCGGGGAGCTGTTTTTT
CDR3: CASSMGQGPGELFF

D: TRBD1
size: many
V: TRBV12-3/TRBV12-4
J: TRBJ1-5
DNA: TGTGCCACCTCCGGACAGGGTGATCAGCCCCAGCATTTT
CDR3: CATSGQGDQPQHF

D: .
size: .
V: TRBV30
J: TRBJ2-1
DNA: TGTGCCTGGAGGAAAGGAAATTACAATGAGCAGTTCTTC
CDR3: CAWRKGNYNEQFF

D: .
size: many
V: TRBV14
J: TRBJ2-5
DNA: TGTGCCAGCAGCCAAGGAGGCCTACGGACCCAGTACTTC
CDR3: CASSQGGLRTQYF

D: TRBD2
size: many
V: TRBV7-6
J: TRBJ2-2
DNA: TGTGCCAGCAGCTTATGGGGGGGCGGGGAGCTGTTTTTT
CDR3: CASSLWGGGELFF

D: TRBD2
size: few
V: TRBV7-9
J: TRBJ2-7
DNA: TGTGCCAGCAGCCCGACTAGCGGTTACGAGCAGTACTTC
CDR3: CASSPTSGYEQYF

D: .
size: .
V: TRBV25-1
J: TRBJ2-5
DNA: TGTGCCAGCAGTACTGCAGGGGAGACCCAGTACTTC
CDR3: CASSTAGETQYF

D: .
size: many
V: TRBV27
J: TRBJ1-4
DNA: TGTGCCAGCAGCTCAGCTAATGAAAAACTGTTTTTT
CDR3: CASSSANEKLFF

D: TRBD1
size: .
V: TRBV7-3
J: TRBJ2-6
DNA: TGTGCCAGCAGCTCCCGGACAGGCTCTGGGGCCAACGTCCTGACTTTC
CDR3: CASSSRTGSGANVLTF

D: .
size: .
V: TRBV4-1
J: TRBJ1-1
DNA: TGCGCCAGCAGCCAAGATAACGTCCGTAACACTGAAGCTTTCTTT
CDR3: CASSQDNVRNTEAFF

D: .
size: many
V: TRBV14
J: TRBJ2-3
DNA: TGTGCCAGCAGCCGGGAGAGGTTAAGCACAGATACGCAGTATTTT
CDR3: CASSRERLSTDTQYF

D: TRBD1
size: many
V: TRBV27
J: TRBJ2-7
DNA: TGTGCCAGCAGTCAACCGGGACAGGATTTCTACGAGCAGTACTTC
CDR3: CASSQPGQDFYEQYF

D: TRBD2
size: .
V: TRBV18
J: TRBJ2-1
DNA: TGTGCCAGCTCACCAGTCGTCCCAGCGGGAGGGCTGAATGAGCAGTTCTTC
CDR3: CASSPVVPAGGLNEQFF

D: TRBD2
size: many
V: TRBV7-2
J: TRBJ2-3
DNA: TGTGCCAGCAGCTTAGACCCCCAACTAGCGGGACATACGCAGTATTTT
CDR3: CASSLDPQLAGHTQYF

D: .
size: many
V: TRBV18
J: TRBJ2-3
DNA: TGTGCCAGCTCACCACAGGGATCTAGCACAGATACGCAGTATTTT
CDR3: CASSPQGSSTDTQYF

D: .
size: few
V: TRBV19
J: TRBJ1-2
DNA: TGTGCCAGTAGTATTCCTTGGACCCAGGAAGGCTACACCTTC
CDR3: CASSIPWTQEGYTF

D: .
size: many
V: TRBV20-1
J: TRBJ2-7
DNA: TGCAGTGCTAGAGGCCGGGGCATCAACTCCTACGAGCAGTACTTC
CDR3: CSARGRGINSYEQYF

D: .
size: few
V: TRBV11-3
J: TRBJ2-1
DNA: TGTGCCAGCACCACACACTACCGGGCTTGGGGGTTCCATGAGCAGTTCTTC
CDR3: CASTTHYRAWGFHEQFF

D: .
size: .
V: TRBV7-9
J: TRBJ2-7
DNA: TGTGCCAGCAGTCATAAGGCCTCCTACGAGCAGTACTTC
CDR3: CASSHKASYEQYF

D: .
size: many
V: TRBV19
J: TRBJ1-1
DNA: TGTGCCAGTAGCCGACCCTCGGGGGCGGTCACTGAAGCTTTCTTT
CDR3: CASSRPSGAVTEAFF

D: .
size: many
V: TRBV6-5
J: TRBJ2-1
DNA: TGTGCCAGCAGTTACCGGCAGGGTAGTTCCAATGAGCAGTTCTTC
CDR3: CASSYRQGSSNEQFF

D: .
size: .
V: TRBV20-1
J: TRBJ2-1
DNA: TGCAGTGCTACTATATACAATGAGCAGTTCTTC
CDR3: CSATIYNEQFF

D: .
size: many
V: TRBV7-3
J: TRBJ1-6
DNA: TGTGCCAGCAGCCCAGACCCGGGGCCCGGGACACCCCTCCACTTT
CDR3: CASSPDPGPGTPLHF

D: .
size: many
V: TRBV3-1
J: TRBJ2-7
DNA: TGTGCCAGCAGCCAAGTACCAGAAAGCTCCTACGAGCAGTACTTC
CDR3: CASSQVPESSYEQYF

D: TRBD1
size: .
V: TRBV4-3
J: TRBJ1-6
DNA: TGCGCCAGCAGCCAAGACGCAGGGGGAAATTCACCCCTCCACTTT
CDR3: CASSQDAGGNSPLHF

D: .
size: many
V: TRBV7-9
J: TRBJ2-3
DNA: TGTGCCAGCAGCTTCCCAAGCACAGGGGATACGCAGTATTTT
CDR3: CASSFPSTGDTQYF

D: TRBD1
size: few
V: TRBV20-1
J: TRBJ1-2
DNA: TGCAGTGCACCCGGGACAGGACATGGCCTGAACTATGGCTACACCTTC
CDR3: CSAPGTGHGLNYGYTF

D: .
size: many
V: TRBV12-3/TRBV12-4
J: TRBJ1-2
DNA: TGTGCCAGCAGTTTAGGGGCATTTGACTATGGCTACACCTTC
CDR3: CASSLGAFDYGYTF

D: TRBD1
size: .
V: TRBV3-1
J: TRBJ1-1
DNA: TGTGCCAGCAGCCAAATGGGGACAGGGCGCACTGAAGCTTTCTTT
CDR3: CASSQMGTGRTEAFF

D: TRBD2
size: many
V: TRBV6-2/TRBV6-3
J: TRBJ2-3
DNA: TGTGCCAGCAGCAAGACTAGCGGGAGTGATACGCAGTATTTT
CDR3: CASSKTSGSDTQYF

D: TRBD1
size: many
V: TRBV27
J: TRBJ2-7
DNA: TGTGCCAGCAGTTTATTTCAGGGGGCGCAGCACGAGCAGTACTTC
CDR3: CASSLFQGAQHEQYF

D: TRBD1
size: .
V: TRBV20-1
J: TRBJ1-4
DNA: TGCAGTGCTAAGGGACAGCTTAATGAAAAACTGTTTTTT
CDR3: CSAKGQLNEKLFF

D: TRBD2
size: .
V: TRBV7-9
J: TRBJ2-5
DNA: TGTGCCAGCAGCCGCTCTTTAGCGGGAGCGGAAGAGACCCAGTACTTC
CDR3: CASSRSLAGAEETQYF

D: .
size: many
V: TRBV24-1
J: TRBJ1-5
DNA: TGTGCCACCAGTGAAACTGATCAGCCCCAGCATTTT
CDR3: CATSETDQPQHF

D: .
size: many
V: TRBV12-3/TRBV12-4
J: TRBJ2-7
DNA: TGTGCCAGCAGTTTTGGGATACGCTCCTACGAGCAGTACTTC
CDR3: CASSFGIRSYEQYF

D: .
size: many
V: TRBV28
J: TRBJ1-2
DNA: TGTGCCAGCAGTTTAAGCCTAGGGGCGCATGGCTACACCTTC
CDR3: CASSLSLGAHGYTF

D: .
size: many
V: TRBV30
J: TRBJ2-3
DNA: TGTGCCTGGACCCCCATCACGACACGCGCTCGAGATACGCAGTATTTT
CDR3: CAWTPITTRARDTQYF

D: TRBD1
size: .
V: TRBV5-1
J: TRBJ2-7
DNA: TGCGCCAGCAGCTTGGCGGGACCACTACCGGGACAGGGACGCTACGAGCAGTACTTC
CDR3: CASSLAGPLPGQGRYEQYF

D: TRBD1
size: many
V: TRBV28
J: TRBJ1-1
DNA: TGTGCCAGCAGCCCCATCGGACAGGGGGGAAGAATGAACACTGAAGCTTTCTTT
CDR3: CASSPIGQGGRMNTEAFF

D: TRBD2
size: few
V: TRBV20-1
J: TRBJ2-3
DNA: TGCAGTGCTAGGGGCGGGACTAGCGGGGGGGGGAGCACAGATACGCATTATTTT
CDR3: CSARGGTSGGGSTDTHYF

D: .
size: .
V: TRBV12-3/TRBV12-4
J: TRBJ1-1
DNA: TGTGCCAGTTCTATTTCCATCGCAGGGAGCACTGAAGCTTTCTTT
CDR3: CASSISIAGSTEAFF

D: TRBD1
size: many
V: TRBV11-3
J: TRBJ2-3
DNA: TGTGCCAGCAGCCCCAGACCGACAGGGGGGTCAGATACGCAGTATTTT
CDR3: CASSPRPTGGSDTQYF

D: .
size: .
V: TRBV5-1
J: TRBJ2-3
DNA: TGCGCCAGCAGCTTGGGCCAGGAAACAGATACGCAGTATTTT
CDR3: CASSLGQETDTQYF

D: .
size: .
V: TRBV24-1
J: TRBJ2-5
DNA: TGTGCCACCTCGGCAGGGTTTGGAGAGACCCAGTACTTC
CDR3: CATSAGFGETQYF

D: .
size: many
V: TRBV12-3/TRBV12-4
J: TRBJ1-1
DNA: TGTGCCAGCAGTTGGTGGAGGACAGACAGGAACACTGAAGCTTTCTTT
CDR3: CASSWWRTDRNTEAFF